Below, 28 T cell receptor beta chains from the same sample are listed, as sequenced in a study of T cell repertoires in cytomegalovirus infection. Antigens of these TCRs are unknown. One entry per CDR3 protein, called by TCRdb with MiXCR from the reads. The sample lists some 940,000 distinct CDR3 sequences; approximately 30% were seen once. The sequencing here drew on cultured CD8+ T cells from PBMCs, taken from culture after CMV antigen stimulation. The receptors shown here come from a human donor in good health (CMV status not recorded). Some clones in this sample may be carry-over from other donors' samples.

This clonotype was seen a few times. The chain uses TRBV6-1 and TRBJ1-1, with TRBD1 matching 7 bases. This CDR3 has 16 residues. V gave up 2 bases and J gave up 4 bases; unmatched junction bases: 10. Germline V gene lookup returns CDR1 MNHNS and CDR2 SASEGT. Here the CDR3 DNA reads TGTGCCAGCAGTGAAAGAGCAGGGGACAGCTTCACTGAAGCTTTCTTT. It is translated as CASSERAGDSFTEAFF.

This clonotype was seen repeatedly, ten times or more. The rearrangement uses TRBV7-2 and TRBJ1-1, with 8 bases lining up with TRBD1. Germline V lookup: CDR1 SGHTA, CDR2 FQGNSA. Trimming cost V 6 bases and J 2 bases; bases outside gene matches: 5. This CDR3 has 14 amino acids. The CDR3 protein is CASRGTGINTEAFF. Here the CDR3 DNA reads TGTGCCAGCAGAGGGACAGGTATCAACACTGAAGCTTTCTTT.

This clonotype appeared a few times. V usage is TRBV10-3 and J usage is TRBJ2-3; 10 nucleotides agree with TRBD2. Germline trimming cut 0 bases from V and 5 bases from J; bases unmatched to any gene: 5. The germline gives CDR1 ENHRY, CDR2 SYGVKD. This CDR3 contains 16 residues. The CDR3 DNA reads TGTGCCATCAGTGAGTCCAGCGGGGGGGCCAGAGATACGCAGTATTTT. Protein product: CAISESSGGARDTQYF.

There are a few counts of this clonotype. The chain links TRBV7-9 to TRBJ2-5, with 11 positions matching TRBD2. The trim removed 8 bases at V and 2 bases at J, leaving 4 bases unmatched. The length of the CDR3 is 14 residues. The germline gives CDR1 SEHNR, CDR2 FQNEAQ (reference sequence). In nucleotides, the CDR3 is TGTGCCAGCCCGGGACTAGCGGAACAAGAGACCCAGTACTTC. Encoded protein: CASPGLAEQETQYF. The full variable domain, rest sourced from reference TRBV7-9 and TRBJ2-5, is DTGVSQNPRHKITKRGQNVTFRCDPISEHNRLYWYRQTLGQGPEFLTYFQNEAQLEKSRLLSDRFSAERPKGSFSTLEIQRTEQGDSAMYLCASPGLAEQETQYFGPGTRLLVL.

V is TRBV11-2 and J is TRBJ1-2; D remains ambiguous. Germline-derived CDR1 and CDR2 are SGHAT and FQNNGV. Trimming pared 1 base from V and 0 bases from J, leaving 12 bases between. There are 16 residues in the CDR3. The CDR3 protein is CASSLVSFRPNYGYTF. DNA of the CDR3: TGTGCCAGCAGCTTAGTCTCTTTTAGACCTAACTATGGCTACACCTTC. The full variable domain, completed using reference TRBV11-2 and TRBJ1-2, is EAGVAQSPRYKIIEKRQSVAFWCNPISGHATLYWYQQILGQGPKLLIQFQNNGVVDDSQLPKDRFSAERLKGVDSTLKIQPAKLEDSAVYLCASSLVSFRPNYGYTFGSGTRLTVV.

CDR3 residues: CASSGYTF. DNA for the CDR3: TGTGCCAGCAGCGGGTACACCTTC. The chain couples TRBV2 to TRBJ1-2; D call uncertain. Germline loops: CDR1 SNHLY, CDR2 FYNNEI. This CDR3 has 8 amino acids. Between the trimmed V and J ends, which lost 6 bases and 11 bases, there was a span of 4 bases.

This clonotype was detected a few times. The rearrangement links TRBV14 to TRBJ2-1; maybe TRBD1 (6 bases). CDR1 and CDR2 (germline): SGHDN, FVKESK. This CDR3 has 17 residues. V was trimmed by 1 base and J by 3 bases, leaving 16 bases between them. In nucleotides, the CDR3 is TGTGCCAGCAGCCAAGTGCCACAGGGACGATTCTACAATGAGCAGTTCTTC. Protein sequence: CASSQVPQGRFYNEQFF.

This clonotype showed up just a few times. The chain links TRBV10-1 to TRBJ2-2, with no clear D. This CDR3 has 15 residues. The germline V gene encodes CDR1 WNHNN and CDR2 SYGVQD (reference sequence). Trimming took off 4 bases at V and 1 base at J, with 10 bases between the two ends. The CDR3 region is CASSASGKNTGELFF. Here the CDR3 DNA reads TGCGCCAGCAGTGCTTCTGGAAAGAACACCGGGGAGCTGTTTTTT.

This clonotype turned up a few times. J is TRBJ1-2 and V is TRBV19; no reliable D call. This CDR3 region has 12 residues. CDR1 is LNHDA and CDR2 is SQIVND in the germline V gene (reference sequence). V dropped 8 bases and J dropped 3 bases, with 10 bases sitting between them. The CDR3 reads CASLNWDYGYTF. In nucleotides, the CDR3 is TGTGCCAGTCTGAATTGGGACTATGGCTACACCTTC.

This clonotype came up a few times. The chain links TRBV7-9 to TRBJ2-1, with 10 positions matching TRBD1. Per the germline V gene, CDR1 is SEHNR and CDR2 is FQNEAQ (reference sequence). This CDR3 has 16 residues. J lost 4 bases, V lost 1 base, and 4 bases had no gene match. CDR3 sequence reads: CASSLGGTGDYNEQFF. CDR3 nucleotide sequence: TGTGCCAGCAGCTTAGGAGGGACAGGGGATTACAATGAGCAGTTCTTC.

This clonotype showed up just a few times. V usage is TRBV10-3 and J usage is TRBJ2-1; D is possibly TRBD1 (5 bases). Germline V gives CDR1 ENHRY, CDR2 SYGVKD. This CDR3 has 14 amino acids. The V and J ends lost 9 bases and 1 base respectively, with 13 bases between them. The CDR3 loop is CAITKGASYNEQFF. Here the CDR3 DNA reads TGTGCCATTACCAAAGGGGCTTCCTACAATGAGCAGTTCTTC.

This clonotype has more than one count but fewer than ten. This chain links TRBV4-1 with TRBJ2-6, with a possible D match to TRBD2 (7 bases). The V gene's germline CDR1 is MGHRA and CDR2 YSYEKL. The CDR3 totals 20 residues. V lost 1 base, J lost 5 bases, and 24 bases lay in between. In DNA form, the CDR3 reads TGCGCCAGCAGCCAAGCGGGGGGACAACAAACTCTGGTACGGGCCAACGTCCTGACTTTC. Translating gives CASSQAGGQQTLVRANVLTF.

In this sample, this clonotype turned up a few times. The chain combines TRBV11-3 with TRBJ2-5; 9 bases line up with TRBD1. Germline trimming cut 8 bases from V and 7 bases from J; bases unmatched to any gene: 8. The length of the CDR3 is 13 residues. Germline-derived CDR1 and CDR2 are SGHNT and YENEEA. The CDR3 DNA reads as TGTGCCAGCGGCCTTGGACAGGGGCGGACCCAGTACTTC. Translated, it gives CASGLGQGRTQYF.

V and J are TRBV11-2 and TRBJ2-5, with D perhaps matching TRBD2 (5 bases). CDR1 is SGHAT, CDR2 FQNNGV, per germline. This CDR3 region has 15 residues. The V end lost 2 bases, the J end lost 5 bases, and 15 bases lay between the germline ends. The CDR3 nucleotides are TGTGCCAGCAGCTTAAATTATGACACGGGGGAGACCCAGTACTTC. It yields the protein CASSLNYDTGETQYF.

Comment on this clonotype: A much larger clonotype is one base distant, so this may be a read error. The chain combines TRBV27 with TRBJ1-1; D not resolved. CDR3 length: 11 amino acids. Germline loops: CDR1 MNHEY, CDR2 SMNVEV (reference sequence). Trimming stripped 10 bases from V and 6 bases from J, with 12 bases between. This CDR3 is CANIREPEAFF. In DNA, the CDR3 is TGTGCCAACATAAGGGAACCTGAAGCTTTCTTT.

This clonotype has ten or more counts. The genes are TRBV12-5 and TRBJ2-5; TRBD1 might be the D (6 bases). The CDR3 extends over 15 amino acids. The germline CDR1 and CDR2 sequences are LGHNT and FRNRAP. The germline V and J ends were trimmed by 4 bases and 2 bases, with 14 bases remaining between them. CDR3 in DNA: TGTGCTAGTGGTTACTGGGACATTCTTCAAGAGACCCAGTACTTC. This translates into CASGYWDILQETQYF. Full variable domain (outside the CDR3, taken from reference TRBV12-5 and TRBJ2-5): DARVTQTPRHKVTEMGQEVTMRCQPILGHNTVFWYRQTMMQGLELLAYFRNRAPLDDSGMPKDRFSAEMPDATLATLKIQPSEPRDSAVYFCASGYWDILQETQYFGPGTRLLVL.

This clonotype was picked up many times. The chain carries TRBV6-2 or TRBV6-3 and TRBJ1-2; 7 bases match TRBD1. CDR3 length: 19 amino acids. The germline gives CDR1 MNHEY, CDR2 SVGEGT. Trimming at V came to 6 bases and at J to 3 bases, leaving 22 bases not matched to a gene. The DNA for the CDR3 is TGTGCCAGCAGCAACCGATATGAGCGACAGGGCTTACACCACTATGGCTACACCTTC. It specifies CASSNRYERQGLHHYGYTF.

This sequence joins TRBV6-5 and TRBJ2-2; 14 bases line up with TRBD2. V trimming: 2 bases; J trimming: 0 bases; junction bases outside the gene matches: 2. The CDR3 is made up of 18 amino acids. Germline V gene data show CDR1 as MNHEY and CDR2 as SVGAGI. The CDR3 spells CASSYGLAGGSNTGELFF. The CDR3 region has the DNA TGTGCCAGCAGTTACGGACTAGCGGGGGGTTCGAACACCGGGGAGCTGTTTTTT.

V is TRBV10-2 and J is TRBJ1-3, with D maybe TRBD1 (6 bases). There are 20 residues in the CDR3. V was clipped by 4 bases and J by 3 bases, with 28 bases between them. Germline CDR1 reads WSHSY; CDR2 reads SAAADI. The CDR3 reads CASSGQRDNTSPTFGNTIYF. For the CDR3, the DNA is TGCGCCAGCAGTGGTCAGCGGGACAACACATCTCCGACTTTTGGAAACACCATATATTTT.

This clonotype was seen more than once but under ten times. This chain uses TRBV6-2 or TRBV6-3 with TRBJ1-6; D remains ambiguous. The CDR3 extends over 15 amino acids. Trimming stripped 2 bases from V and 9 bases from J, with 14 bases between. Germline CDR1 and CDR2: MNHEY and SVGEGT. The CDR3 sequence is CASSYGAREGSPLHF. The CDR3 bases are TGTGCCAGCAGTTACGGAGCCCGGGAGGGTTCACCCCTCCACTTT.

The chain links TRBV6-5 to TRBJ2-5; D is unclear. V was clipped by 2 bases and J by 2 bases, with 12 bases between them. The CDR3 is made up of 15 amino acids. From germline, CDR1 is MNHEY and CDR2 SVGAGI. The CDR3 loop is CASSYRQNFQETQYF. In nucleotides, the CDR3 is TGTGCCAGCAGTTACAGGCAGAACTTTCAAGAGACCCAGTACTTC.

This clonotype has a single count. For the CDR3, the DNA is TGTGCCAGCTCTCACAAACAGGGAGTAGACATTCAGTACTTC. Translated, it gives CASSHKQGVDIQYF. The chain joins TRBV18 to TRBJ2-4; D is perhaps TRBD1 (6 bases). The germline gives CDR1 KGHSH, CDR2 LQKENI. The V end lost 6 bases, the J end lost 8 bases, and 17 bases lay between the germline ends. The CDR3 loop spans 14 amino acids.

This clonotype was seen a few times. The rearrangement joins TRBV19 to TRBJ2-2, with D perhaps assigned TRBD1 or TRBD2 (5 bases each). CDR3 size: 17 residues. V was pared by 0 bases and J by 3 bases, with 14 bases between. Germline CDR1 LNHDA, CDR2 SQIVND (reference sequence). CDR3 protein: CASSIEGPGVDTGELFF. CDR3 DNA: TGTGCCAGTAGTATAGAGGGACCCGGGGTGGACACCGGGGAGCTGTTTTTT.

The chain links TRBV4-1 to TRBJ2-2, with D unresolved. Between the trimmed V and J ends, which lost 3 bases and 1 base, there was a span of 9 bases. Germline CDR1 MGHRA, CDR2 YSYEKL. CDR3 length: 15 amino acids. CDR3 sequence: CASSHPDGNTGELFF. The CDR3 DNA sequence: TGCGCCAGCAGCCACCCGGACGGGAACACCGGGGAGCTGTTTTTT.

The chain recombines TRBV6-6 with TRBJ2-1, with unresolved D. Germline V gives CDR1 MNHNY, CDR2 SVGAGI (reference sequence). CDR3 size: 14 residues. Deletions cut 2 bases from V and 8 bases from J, with 13 bases between. In DNA form, the CDR3 reads TGTGCCAGCAGTTACAGTACGGTCTGGGATGAGCAGTTCTTC. This translates into CASSYSTVWDEQFF.

This clonotype was observed at least ten times. The chain links TRBV7-9 to TRBJ1-2, with a possible D match to TRBD1 (5 bases). CDR3 length equals 13 residues. Germline V gene sequence: CDR1 SEHNR, CDR2 FQNEAQ (reference sequence). V was clipped by 3 bases and J by 8 bases, with 13 bases between them. The CDR3 region is CASSLGLSLGYTF. CDR3 nucleotide sequence: TGTGCCAGCAGCTTGGGGCTTAGTCTCGGCTACACCTTC.

This clonotype was recorded a few times. The chain couples TRBV28 to TRBJ2-2, with D possibly being TRBD1 (5 bases). Trimming took off 2 bases at V and 7 bases at J, with 11 bases between the two ends. CDR3 length: 14 residues. Germline V gene data show CDR1 as MDHEN and CDR2 as SYDVKM. CDR3 bases: TGTGCCAGCAGTTTAGGGGCCTACCACGGGGAGCTGTTTTTT. Its translation: CASSLGAYHGELFF. The whole variable domain, remainder taken from reference TRBV28 and TRBJ2-2, is DVKVTQSSRYLVKRTGEKVFLECVQDMDHENMFWYRQDPGLGLRLIYFSYDVKMKEKGDIPEGYSVSREKKERFSLILESASTNQTSMYLCASSLGAYHGELFFGEGSRLTVL.

The sample holds a few counts of this clonotype. This rearrangement joins TRBV27 to TRBJ2-5, with D tentatively TRBD2 (6 bases). The V and J ends lost 5 bases and 5 bases respectively, with 18 bases between them. Germline assignment: CDR1 MNHEY and CDR2 SMNVEV (reference sequence). The CDR3 runs 15 residues. The CDR3 is CASSLGPGDGETQYF. The CDR3 DNA is TGTGCCAGCAGTCTCGGGCCGGGGGACGGCGAGACCCAGTACTTC.